One sample yielded the 26 T cell receptor beta chains listed below, sequenced in a study of OX40 agonist ivuxolimab in advanced cancers. Profiling relied on immunoSEQ multiplex PCR, and the TCRdb table lists in-frame clones only, not all of them. Of fewer than 65,000 clones in the sample, 70% to 80% were seen once. This specimen was CD4+ or CD8+ T cells sorted from blood, taken in a trial of the OX40 agonist ivuxolimab. The receptors stem from an adult with an advanced solid tumor such as melanoma, head and neck, liver or kidney cancer.

The chain recombines TRBV28 with TRBJ2-7, with a weak D call TRBD2 (6 bases). Trimming took 3 bases from V and 3 from J, leaving 6 bases between them. Germline-derived CDR1 and CDR2 are MDHEN and SYDVKM. The CDR3 totals 12 residues. In nucleotides, the CDR3 is TGTGCCAGCAGTTTGGGGGGCTACGAGCAGTACTTC. Translating gives CASSLGGYEQYF.

The chain has TRBV5-4 and TRBJ2-1; 11 nucleotides agree with TRBD1. The V gene end was trimmed by 5 bases and the J gene end by 8 bases; junction bases not matched to a gene: 6. The CDR3 runs 14 residues. Per the germline V gene, CDR1 is SGHNT and CDR2 is YYREEE (reference sequence). CDR3 nucleotides: TGTGCCAGCAGGGGACAGGGGGTTAACGATGAGCAGTTCTTC. Translation gives CASRGQGVNDEQFF. The full variable domain, with the rest looked up from reference TRBV5-4 and TRBJ2-1, is ETGVTQSPTHLIKTRGQQVTLRCSSQSGHNTVSWYQQALGQGPQFIFQYYREEENGRGNFPPRFSGLQFPNYSSELNVNALELDDSALYLCASRGQGVNDEQFFGPGTRLTVL.

The chain combines TRBV4-1 with TRBJ1-2; no definite D call. The CDR3 contains 15 residues. V was pared by 4 bases and J by 5 bases, with 17 bases between. Germline V CDR1 and CDR2: MGHRA, YSYEKL. Here the CDR3 DNA reads TGCGCCAGCAGCCCGGTCTGGACTAGCCCGTATGGCTACACCTTC. Its translation is CASSPVWTSPYGYTF.

CDR3 sequence reads: CASSLNSGLDYEQYF. The CDR3 DNA reads TGTGCCAGCAGCTTAAATTCTGGATTGGACTACGAGCAGTACTTC. The J gene is TRBJ2-5, the V gene TRBV7-3; D unresolved. Gene TRBJ2-7 matches the end of the DNA better, so the J call may be wrong. This CDR3 spans 15 amino acids. CDR1 is SGHTA and CDR2 is FQGTGA in the germline V gene.

The chain carries TRBV5-4 and TRBJ2-3, with 12 bases that match TRBD2. The ends lost 4 bases at V and 0 bases at J; junction bases unmatched: 12. The CDR3 spans 19 residues. Germline values: CDR1 SGHNT, CDR2 YYREEE (reference sequence). This CDR3 reads CASSPGTSGGPTSTDTQYF. CDR3 nucleotides: TGTGCCAGCAGCCCGGGCACTAGCGGGGGGCCCACTAGCACAGATACGCAGTATTTT. Full variable domain (rest looked up from reference TRBV5-4 and TRBJ2-3): ETGVTQSPTHLIKTRGQQVTLRCSSQSGHNTVSWYQQALGQGPQFIFQYYREEENGRGNFPPRFSGLQFPNYSSELNVNALELDDSALYLCASSPGTSGGPTSTDTQYFGPGTRLTVL.

CDR3 DNA: TGCGCCAGCAACCCCCTGGTGGGGGCCGCCTACGAGCAGTACTTC. Its translation is CASNPLVGAAYEQYF. The chain employs TRBV5-1 and TRBJ2-7; TRBD1 might be the D (6 bases). This CDR3 comprises 15 residues. The germline gives CDR1 SGHRS, CDR2 YFSETQ. Trimming pared 6 bases from V and 2 bases from J, leaving 18 bases between.

J is TRBJ1-1 and V is TRBV5-1; D perhaps matches TRBD1 (6 bases). Trimming removed 2 bases at V and 6 bases at J, with 20 bases between. The CDR3 runs to 16 residues. The germline gives CDR1 SGHRS, CDR2 YFSETQ. CDR3: CASSFETGLRRAEAFF. CDR3 bases: TGCGCCAGCAGCTTCGAGACAGGTCTCCGGAGGGCTGAAGCTTTCTTT. Full variable domain (rest looked up from reference TRBV5-1 and TRBJ1-1): KAGVTQTPRYLIKTRGQQVTLSCSPISGHRSVSWYQQTPGQGLQFLFEYFSETQRNKGNFPGRFSGRQFSNSRSEMNVSTLELGDSALYLCASSFETGLRRAEAFFGQGTRLTVV.

J is TRBJ2-7 and V is TRBV9, with a weak D call TRBD2 (6 bases). The CDR3 is made up of 14 amino acids. Trimming took 0 bases from V and 0 from J, leaving 7 bases between them. Germline-derived CDR1 and CDR2 are SGDLS and YYNGEE. CDR3 loop: CASSVGGDSYEQYF. The DNA for the CDR3 is TGTGCCAGCAGCGTAGGCGGGGACTCCTACGAGCAGTACTTC.

The chain recombines TRBV25-1 with TRBJ1-2, with 10 bases lining up with TRBD1. The CDR3 sequence is 14 residues long. The V and J ends lost 5 bases and 8 bases, in that order; junction bases with no gene match: 8. Germline V gives CDR1 MGHDK, CDR2 SYGVNS. CDR3 sequence (DNA): TGTGCCAGCAGTATTCGACAGGGGGCAGACGGCTACACCTTC. Translated, it gives CASSIRQGADGYTF.

V usage is TRBV7-6 and J usage is TRBJ2-5; D gene uncertain. V was shortened by 5 bases and J by 0 bases, with 7 bases between the two germline ends. CDR1 and CDR2 from the germline V gene are SGHVS and FNYEAQ. The CDR3 covers 13 residues. For the CDR3, the DNA is TGTGCCAGCAGCCACGGGTACCAAGAGACCCAGTACTTC. This codes for CASSHGYQETQYF.

V and J are TRBV4-1 and TRBJ2-3, with D uncertain. Germline loops: CDR1 MGHRA, CDR2 YSYEKL. This CDR3 has 17 amino acids. Deletions cut 5 bases from V and 2 bases from J, with 20 bases between. The CDR3: CASSYIIGSDHTDTQYF. CDR3 sequence (DNA): TGCGCCAGCAGCTATATAATAGGGTCAGACCACACAGATACGCAGTATTTT.

The V call is TRBV4-3, the J call TRBJ2-1; 9 positions agree with TRBD2. The germline V gene encodes CDR1 LGHNA and CDR2 YSLEER. The CDR3 covers 12 residues. With 4 bases clipped from V and 13 bases from J, the junction kept 5 bases outside the gene matches. The CDR3 sequence is CASSPAGGNQFF. In nucleotides, the CDR3 is TGCGCCAGCAGCCCAGCGGGGGGAAATCAGTTCTTC.

This chain uses TRBV5-4 with TRBJ2-3; D gene uncertain. Per germline, CDR1 SGHNT and CDR2 YYREEE (reference sequence). This CDR3 is built from 15 residues. The ends were cut back, 0 bases at V and 2 bases at J, with 10 bases in the middle. CDR3 bases: TGTGCCAGCAGCTTGGTACGGGCCCCCACAGATACGCAGTATTTT. As protein: CASSLVRAPTDTQYF.

The rearrangement joins TRBV7-2 to TRBJ1-1; no clear D gene. The CDR3 runs 14 residues. V lost 7 bases and J 0 bases, leaving 12 bases between the germline ends. Germline V CDR1 and CDR2: SGHTA, FQGNSA. CDR3 region: CASTRRQMNTEAFF. CDR3 bases: TGTGCCAGCACCAGGAGGCAGATGAACACTGAAGCTTTCTTT.

This clone turned up a few times. V usage is TRBV7-2 and J usage is TRBJ1-6; D gene uncertain. The germline CDR1 and CDR2 sequences are SGHTA and FQGNSA. CDR3 length: 16 residues. The ends were cut back, 1 base at V and 7 bases at J, with 14 bases in the middle. CDR3 coding DNA: TGTGCCAGCAGCTTAGGAGGCCCCGCAGAAAATTCACCCCTCCACTTT. This gives the protein CASSLGGPAENSPLHF.

This chain joins TRBV28 and TRBJ1-2; the D is unclear. This CDR3 contains 11 residues. V was pared by 3 bases and J by 5 bases, with 4 bases between. CDR1 is MDHEN, CDR2 SYDVKM, per germline. The CDR3 DNA reads TGTGCCAGCAGTTTGTCTTATGGCTACACCTTC. This translates into CASSLSYGYTF.

This clone has more than one count but fewer than ten. The rearrangement uses TRBV11-3 and TRBJ2-2; 12 bases fit TRBD2. The CDR3 spans 15 residues. The trim removed 4 bases at V and 6 bases at J, leaving 3 bases unmatched. Germline V gene sequence: CDR1 SGHNT, CDR2 YENEEA. CDR3 sequence: CASSSASGGAGELFF. DNA of the CDR3: TGTGCCAGCAGCTCCGCTAGCGGGGGGGCCGGGGAGCTGTTTTTT. Filled out from reference TRBV11-3 and TRBJ2-2, the complete variable domain reads EAGVVQSPRYKIIEKKQPVAFWCNPISGHNTLYWYLQNLGQGPELLIRYENEEAVDDSQLPKDRFSAERLKGVDSTLKIQPAELGDSAVYLCASSSASGGAGELFFGEGSRLTVL.

The V gene is TRBV6-5, the J gene TRBJ2-7; 9 bases are a match to TRBD1. V shed 6 bases, J shed 3 bases, and the junction held 6 bases outside the gene matches. The CDR3 has 14 residues. CDR1 is MNHEY and CDR2 is SVGAGI in the germline V gene. The CDR3: CASRRTGESYEQYF. CDR3 bases: TGTGCCAGCAGACGGACAGGGGAAAGCTACGAGCAGTACTTC.

The chain joins TRBV15 to TRBJ2-3; D is unclear. V shed 2 bases and J shed 6 bases, with 12 bases lying between them. Germline CDR1 reads LNHNV; CDR2 reads YYDKDF (reference sequence). CDR3 length: 14 amino acids. The DNA of the CDR3 is TGTGCCACCAGCAGACCAGGTCTAGTGGATACGCAGTATTTT. Translating gives CATSRPGLVDTQYF.

The rearrangement uses TRBV9 and TRBJ2-1; D possibly corresponds to TRBD2 (6 bases). Germline V CDR1 and CDR2: SGDLS, YYNGEE. The CDR3 is 15 residues long. The germline V and J ends were trimmed by 6 bases and 4 bases, with 17 bases remaining between them. The CDR3 coding sequence is TGTGCCAGCACGCCATGGGAGGCCCCTTACAATGAGCAGTTCTTC. Amino acids: CASTPWEAPYNEQFF.

This chain uses TRBV9 with TRBJ2-7; D might be TRBD1 or TRBD2, each matching 5 bases. The CDR3 loop spans 15 amino acids. CDR1 SGDLS and CDR2 YYNGEE come from the germline V gene. The V and J ends lost 3 bases and 6 bases respectively, with 19 bases between them. As DNA, the CDR3 is TGTGCCAGCAGCGGCCTTCCGGGACCCACCACCGAGCAGTACTTC. This gives the protein CASSGLPGPTTEQYF.

The V gene is TRBV6-5, the J gene TRBJ2-1, with D perhaps matching TRBD2 (5 bases). The ends were cut back, 2 bases at V and 0 bases at J, with 11 bases in the middle. There are 16 residues in the CDR3. Germline CDR1 reads MNHEY; CDR2 reads SVGAGI. The DNA of the CDR3 is TGTGCCAGCAGTTACGTTCCGGGGAGCTCCTACAATGAGCAGTTCTTC. Protein sequence: CASSYVPGSSYNEQFF.

The chain joins TRBV27 to TRBJ2-1; 8 bases align to TRBD2. The J segment lost 5 bases and the V segment lost 3 bases, leaving 12 bases of the junction unmatched. Germline V lookup: CDR1 MNHEY, CDR2 SMNVEV (reference sequence). The CDR3 is 17 residues long. The CDR3 is CASSLGWGGGPNNEQFF. The CDR3 DNA sequence: TGTGCCAGCAGTTTGGGTTGGGGCGGGGGGCCCAACAATGAGCAGTTCTTC.

Details on this clone: At one of its ends the junction is not consistent with the germline gene, which may arise from a read error. The chain employs TRBV7-7 and TRBJ2-5, with a weak D call TRBD2 (6 bases). Germline lookup yields CDR1 SSHAT and CDR2 FNYEAQ (reference sequence). The CDR3 sequence is 15 residues long. Written as DNA, the CDR3 is TGTGCTAGCAGCTTAGTCGCGGGGTCGCAAGAGACCCAGTACTTC. Encoded protein: CASSLVAGSQETQYF.

A note on this clone: The same CDR3 is also encoded by other DNA sequences in this sample. The chain combines TRBV10-3 with TRBJ2-7, with D uncertain. The germline gives CDR1 ENHRY, CDR2 SYGVKD. The ends were cut back, 0 bases at V and 0 bases at J, with 6 bases in the middle. The CDR3 consists of 14 residues. Here the CDR3 reads CAISESGSSYEQYF. CDR3 coding DNA: TGTGCCATCAGTGAGTCCGGCAGCTCCTACGAGCAGTACTTC.

Written as DNA, the CDR3 is TGCAGCGTCCTTGGGACTCTCACCTACAATGAGCAGTTCTTC. The encoded protein is CSVLGTLTYNEQFF. This chain uses TRBV29-1 with TRBJ2-1; D may be TRBD2 (6 bases). The CDR3 has 14 residues. Germline CDR1 and CDR2: SQVTM and ANQGSEA. V was cut by 6 bases and J by 2 bases, with 14 bases left in between.